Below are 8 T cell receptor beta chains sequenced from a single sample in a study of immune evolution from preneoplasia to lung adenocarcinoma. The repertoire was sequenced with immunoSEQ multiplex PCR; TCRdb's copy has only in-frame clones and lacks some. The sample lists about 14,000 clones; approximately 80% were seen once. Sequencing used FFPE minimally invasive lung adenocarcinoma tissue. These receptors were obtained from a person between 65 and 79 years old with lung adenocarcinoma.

The CDR3 region is CASPSKPHGSNEQFF. The CDR3 nucleotides are TGTGCCAGCCCGTCAAAGCCTCACGGCTCCAATGAGCAGTTCTTC. The rearrangement uses TRBV7-2 and TRBJ2-1; D unresolved. CDR3 length equals 15 residues. V was clipped by 8 bases and J by 6 bases, with 20 bases between them. Germline CDR1 is SGHTA and CDR2 is FQGNSA.

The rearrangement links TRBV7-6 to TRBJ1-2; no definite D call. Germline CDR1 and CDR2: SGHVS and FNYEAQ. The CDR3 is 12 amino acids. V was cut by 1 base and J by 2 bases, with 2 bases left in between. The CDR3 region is CASSLGNYGYTF. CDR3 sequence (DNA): TGTGCCAGCAGCTTAGGAAACTATGGCTACACCTTC.

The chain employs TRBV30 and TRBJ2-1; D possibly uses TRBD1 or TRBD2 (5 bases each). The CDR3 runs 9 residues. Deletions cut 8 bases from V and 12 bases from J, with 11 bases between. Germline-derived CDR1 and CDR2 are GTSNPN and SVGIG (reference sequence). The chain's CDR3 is CASPRGQFF. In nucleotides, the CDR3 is TGTGCCAGCCCGAGGGGGCAGTTCTTC.

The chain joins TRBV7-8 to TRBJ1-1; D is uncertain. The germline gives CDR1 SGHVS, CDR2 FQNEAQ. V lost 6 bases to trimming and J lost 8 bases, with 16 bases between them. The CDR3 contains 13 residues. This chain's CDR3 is CASSQTFAAEAFF. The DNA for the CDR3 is TGTGCCAGCAGTCAGACATTTGCCGCGGAAGCTTTCTTT.

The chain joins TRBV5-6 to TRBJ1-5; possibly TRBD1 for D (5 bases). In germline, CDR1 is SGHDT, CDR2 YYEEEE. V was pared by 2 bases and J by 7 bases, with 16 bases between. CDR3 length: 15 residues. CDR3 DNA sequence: TGTGCCAGCAGCTTCAGGGTAAGCTTAGGGCAGCCCCAGCATTTT. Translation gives CASSFRVSLGQPQHF.

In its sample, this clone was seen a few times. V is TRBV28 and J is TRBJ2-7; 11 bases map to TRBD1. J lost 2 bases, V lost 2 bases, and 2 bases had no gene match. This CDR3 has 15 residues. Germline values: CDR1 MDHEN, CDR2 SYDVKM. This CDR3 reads CASSLGTGGAYEQYF. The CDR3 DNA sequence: TGTGCCAGCAGTTTAGGGACAGGGGGTGCCTACGAGCAGTACTTC.

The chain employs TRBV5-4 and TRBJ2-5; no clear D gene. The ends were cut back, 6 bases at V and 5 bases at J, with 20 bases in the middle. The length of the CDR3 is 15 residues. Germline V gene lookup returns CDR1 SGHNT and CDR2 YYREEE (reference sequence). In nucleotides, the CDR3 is TGTGCCAGCAAAAAAAGGCCCGAGTATGGGGAGACCCAGTACTTC. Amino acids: CASKKRPEYGETQYF.

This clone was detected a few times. This chain's CDR3 is CASSLAQGEAFF. The CDR3 coding sequence is TGCGCCAGCAGCTTGGCCCAGGGGGAGGCTTTCTTT. V is TRBV5-1 and J is TRBJ1-1, with 7 positions matching TRBD1. Germline V gives CDR1 SGHRS, CDR2 YFSETQ. The CDR3 consists of 12 residues. Germline trimming cut 0 bases from V and 11 bases from J; bases unmatched to any gene: 4.